This T cell receptor beta chain was obtained from a study of naive and memory T cell subsets. Regarding this clonotype: Its target is unknown.

General study results and limits: There was no ground truth to check naive and memory subset results.

Germline-derived CDR1 and CDR2 are SQVTM and ANQGSEA. This CDR3 spans 16 amino acids. V lost 0 bases to trimming and J lost 2 bases, with 17 bases between them. Both TRBC1 and TRBC2 were covered by a beta constant-region primer of two equimolar oligonucleotides. Ligated cDNA was amplified by four rounds of PCR with nested alpha and beta constant-region primers and SP2. TCRdb used MiXCR to reprocess the UMI-ligation and nested PCR reads, holding one entry per CDR3 protein. The sample lists approximately 80,000 distinct CDR3 sequences, around 9% occurring once. Specimen: naive CD8+ T cells from blood. This chain uses TRBV29-1 with TRBJ2-7; D unclear. The TCR was taken from a human donor in good health. The chain's CDR3 is CSVEDARCRFPYEQYF. The CDR3 bases are TGCAGCGTTGAAGACGCCCGATGCCGTTTTCCCTACGAGCAGTACTTC.